These 14 T cell receptor beta chains were sequenced from one sample in a study of CD8 T cells in Susac syndrome (dated by TCRdb to about 2019). The library came from the immunoSEQ multiplex PCR assay. RNA was extracted with the RNeasy kit and roughly 0.45 to 1 ug was reverse transcribed using random hexamers. TCRdb reprocessing: public reads trimmed at Q25 with fastp, clones called with MiXCR, in-frame beta chains kept. All rows with the same CDR3 protein become a single entry with the most common DNA and genes. This sample holds 210,000 or so distinct CDR3 sequences; less than 95% were observed only once. The ten largest make up about 0.14% of the sample. Sequenced: CD4+ T cells from PBMCs. The receptors originated from a human donor with Susac syndrome.

The chain combines TRBV12-3 or TRBV12-4 with TRBJ2-4; 9 nucleotides agree with TRBD1. This CDR3 spans 15 amino acids. Trimming removed 6 bases from V and 4 bases from J; junction bases left unmatched: 7. The CDR3 nucleotides read TGTGCCAGCAGACCGGGACAGGGTTGGAAAAACATTCAGTACTTC. Its protein product is CASRPGQGWKNIQYF.

CDR3 nucleotides: TGTGCCAGCAGCCCCCAAGGGGCAGGAAACACCGGGGAGCTGTTTTTT. Translating gives CASSPQGAGNTGELFF. This rearrangement joins TRBV7-9 to TRBJ2-2, with TRBD1 as a possible D gene (5 bases). The CDR3 contains 16 residues. V was trimmed by 5 bases and J by 2 bases, leaving 15 bases between them. Germline CDR1 reads SEHNR; CDR2 reads FQNEAQ (reference sequence).

V usage is TRBV2 and J usage is TRBJ1-2; tentatively, D is TRBD1 (6 bases). Germline CDR1 and CDR2: SNHLY and FYNNEI. There are 13 residues in the CDR3. V lost 3 bases and J lost 5, with 10 bases in between. The CDR3 DNA sequence: TGTGCCAGCAGTGATAGGACAGCATATGGCTACACCTTC. It is translated as CASSDRTAYGYTF.

This rearrangement joins TRBV18 to TRBJ1-5, with a weak D call TRBD1 (5 bases). CDR3 length equals 15 residues. Germline loops: CDR1 KGHSH, CDR2 LQKENI. Trimming stripped 0 bases from V and 5 bases from J, with 11 bases between. The CDR3 reads CASSPPGDRYQPQHF. CDR3 nucleotides: TGTGCCAGCTCACCACCGGGTGACAGATATCAGCCCCAGCATTTT.

The chain links TRBV20-1 to TRBJ2-5; D perhaps matches TRBD1 (6 bases). This CDR3 comprises 14 residues. Trimming shortened V by 6 bases and J by 0 bases, and 14 bases separated the two germline ends. Looked up from germline, CDR1 is DFQATT and CDR2 is SNEGSKA (reference sequence). The CDR3 region has the DNA TGCAGTGCAGACAGGACTGCTAACCAAGAGACCCAGTACTTC. This gives the protein CSADRTANQETQYF.

The rearrangement joins TRBV21-1 to TRBJ1-1; TRBD1, as called in the table, went unchecked against the DNA. TRBV21-1 is given as a pseudogene. This CDR3 comprises 12 residues. CDR3: CASSSREVGAFF. The DNA for the CDR3 is TGTGCCAGCAGCAGCAGGGAAGTCGGAGCTTTCTTT.

The V and J genes are TRBV27 and TRBJ2-6; unclear D gene. Germline V gene lookup returns CDR1 MNHEY and CDR2 SMNVEV (reference sequence). The CDR3 totals 14 residues. V was clipped by 3 bases and J by 0 bases, with 3 bases between them. Written as DNA, the CDR3 is TGTGCCAGCAGTTTGCGCTCTGGGGCCAACGTCCTGACTTTC. Translating it yields CASSLRSGANVLTF.

J is TRBJ2-7 and V is TRBV6-2 or TRBV6-3; weak D call: TRBD2 (5 bases). Germline CDR1 reads MNHEY; CDR2 reads SVGEGT. Deletions cut 2 bases from V and 0 bases from J, with 8 bases between. CDR3 size: 14 residues. CDR3 amino acids: CASSYSGPSYEQYF. CDR3 DNA sequence: TGTGCCAGCAGTTACAGCGGACCCTCCTACGAGCAGTACTTC.

V usage is TRBV24-1 and J usage is TRBJ1-2; no definite D call. The V and J ends lost 2 bases and 4 bases respectively, with 13 bases between them. Germline V gene sequence: CDR1 KGHDR, CDR2 SFDVKD. There are 15 residues in the CDR3. The CDR3 protein is CATSDSKRTIYGYTF. The CDR3 DNA is TGTGCCACCAGTGATTCGAAGCGAACAATCTATGGCTACACCTTC.

The V and J genes are TRBV18 and TRBJ2-5; 10 bases align to TRBD1. CDR3 size: 16 residues. CDR1 is KGHSH, CDR2 LQKENI, per germline. V gave up 4 bases and J gave up 4 bases; unmatched junction bases: 9. CDR3 loop: CASSLLGQGLRETQYF. CDR3 DNA sequence: TGTGCCAGCTCACTCCTGGGACAGGGGCTTAGAGAGACCCAGTACTTC.

The rearrangement joins TRBV5-8 to TRBJ1-1, with D possibly TRBD1 on 5 matching bases. The CDR3 is 16 residues long. Germline lookup yields CDR1 SGHTS and CDR2 YDEGEE. The V end lost 4 bases, the J end lost 12 bases, and 28 bases lay between the germline ends. The CDR3 protein is CASSLTGGIEGRGTFF. The CDR3 region has the DNA TGTGCCAGCAGCCTAACAGGCGGAATTGAGGGCCGGGGAACTTTCTTT.

The chain has TRBV30 and TRBJ2-5; D not certain. This CDR3 is 14 amino acids long. The V end lost 5 bases, the J end lost 5 bases, and 18 bases lay between the germline ends. Germline-derived CDR1 and CDR2 are GTSNPN and SVGIG (reference sequence). CDR3 coding DNA: TGTGCCTGGGCCACTACCCCCCGCCTGGAGACCCAGTACTTC. This sequence encodes CAWATTPRLETQYF.

The chain links TRBV7-2 to TRBJ1-2; D not certain. This CDR3 region has 15 residues. V was clipped by 1 base and J by 5 bases, with 14 bases between them. CDR1 and CDR2 (germline): SGHTA, FQGNSA. The CDR3 loop reads CASSLGVGTAYGYTF. The DNA for the CDR3 is TGTGCCAGCAGCTTAGGAGTCGGTACAGCATATGGCTACACCTTC.

This clonotype was counted a few times. The J gene is TRBJ2-7, the V gene TRBV30; D not resolved. V was trimmed by 0 bases and J by 2 bases, leaving 11 bases between them. The CDR3 runs to 14 residues. Looked up from germline, CDR1 is GTSNPN and CDR2 is SVGIG (reference sequence). The CDR3 coding sequence is TGTGCCTGGAGTGTTCCAGGTCCGACCTACGAGCAGTACTTC. Its translation is CAWSVPGPTYEQYF. Together with reference TRBV30 and TRBJ2-7, the CDR3 gives the full variable domain: SQTIHQWPATLVQPVGSPLSLECTVEGTSNPNLYWYRQAAGRGLQLLFYSVGIGQISSEVPQNLSASRPQDRQFILSSKKLLLSDSGFYLCAWSVPGPTYEQYFGPGTRLTVT.